The 9 T cell receptor beta chains reported below all come from one sample, sequenced in a study of T cell responses to AZD1222 COVID-19 vaccine. Sequenced by immunoSEQ multiplex PCR; TCRdb stores in-frame clones only, minus some. The sample gives approximately 120,000 clones, 90% to 95% of which show up once; around 3.1% is in the top ten. Sequencing was performed on peripheral blood, taken on day 0 of AZD1222 vaccination. All receptors come from an adult in good health.

The CDR3: CASSGQGAQNTEAFF. CDR3 sequence (DNA): TGTGCCAGCTCTGGACAGGGGGCCCAGAACACTGAAGCTTTCTTT. The rearrangement uses TRBV28 and TRBJ1-1; 11 bases are shared with TRBD1. CDR1 is MDHEN and CDR2 is SYDVKM in the germline V gene. CDR3 length: 15 amino acids. With V trimmed by 8 bases and J by 1 base, 6 bases remained unmatched.

In this sample, this clone turned up a few times. The DNA of the CDR3 is TGTGCCAGTCGTCCCCGGGACAGGGAGACTAGCGGCCGAAAGCGGGAGCAGTACTTC. It is translated as CASRPRDRETSGRKREQYF. The V call is TRBV27, the J call TRBJ2-7; either TRBD1 or TRBD2 may fit D (9 bases each). Trimming left V 9 bases short and J 7 bases short, with 37 bases between. Germline values: CDR1 MNHEY, CDR2 SMNVEV (reference sequence). The CDR3 runs 19 residues.

The genes are TRBV28 and TRBJ1-6; TRBD1 might be the D (5 bases). CDR3 length equals 16 residues. In germline, CDR1 is MDHEN, CDR2 SYDVKM. V gave up 5 bases and J gave up 0 bases, with 11 bases separating them. DNA for the CDR3: TGTGCCAGCAGTCCGCTAGGGGTCTCCTATAATTCACCCCTCCACTTT. It specifies CASSPLGVSYNSPLHF. Drawing the rest from reference TRBV28 and TRBJ1-6, the complete variable domain is DVKVTQSSRYLVKRTGEKVFLECVQDMDHENMFWYRQDPGLGLRLIYFSYDVKMKEKGDIPEGYSVSREKKERFSLILESASTNQTSMYLCASSPLGVSYNSPLHFGNGTRLTVT.

This chain connects TRBV19 to TRBJ1-5; TRBD1 aligns across 7 bases. Germline CDR1 and CDR2: LNHDA and SQIVND (reference sequence). CDR3 size: 15 residues. J lost 3 bases, V lost 5 bases, and 7 bases had no gene match. The CDR3 loop reads CASSSRQGHNQPQHF. As DNA, the CDR3 is TGTGCCAGTAGTTCGAGACAGGGACACAATCAGCCCCAGCATTTT.

The chain employs TRBV29-1 and TRBJ2-7, with D possibly TRBD1 on 5 matching bases. V was shortened by 7 bases and J by 3 bases, with 19 bases between the two germline ends. This CDR3 comprises 14 residues. CDR1 is SQVTM, CDR2 ANQGSEA, per germline. CDR3 DNA sequence: TGCAGCGCCGCAGGGTTGGACCCTCGCTACGAGCAGTACTTC. It yields the protein CSAAGLDPRYEQYF.

A single count supports this clone. The CDR3 protein is CASSRKLRADYGYTF. CDR3 sequence (DNA): TGTGCCAGCAGCCGGAAGTTGCGAGCCGACTATGGCTACACCTTC. The chain has TRBV27 and TRBJ1-2, with no clear D. V was trimmed by 6 bases and J by 3 bases, leaving 17 bases between them. This CDR3 comprises 15 residues. CDR1 is MNHEY and CDR2 is SMNVEV in the germline V gene (reference sequence).

The rearrangement links TRBV7-6 to TRBJ2-7; D may be TRBD1 (6 bases). Germline CDR1 is SGHVS and CDR2 is FNYEAQ. Trimming stripped 5 bases from V and 2 bases from J, with 13 bases between. This CDR3 region has 14 residues. CDR3 loop: CASSPGQGAYEQYF. Written as DNA, the CDR3 is TGTGCCAGCAGCCCGGGACAAGGGGCCTACGAGCAGTACTTC.

This sequence joins TRBV7-2 and TRBJ2-7; 14 bases are a match to TRBD2. The CDR3 consists of 15 residues. Germline V gene data show CDR1 as SGHTA and CDR2 as FQGNSA. With V trimmed by 5 bases and J by 6 bases, 6 bases remained unmatched. The CDR3 DNA reads as TGTGCCAGCAGCCTATGGACTAGCGGGAGGTCCGAGCAGTACTTC. Translating gives CASSLWTSGRSEQYF.

The V call is TRBV7-3, the J call TRBJ1-1; D remains unclear. Trimming removed 4 bases at V and 0 bases at J, with 6 bases between. The length of the CDR3 is 13 residues. Germline CDR1 and CDR2: SGHTA and FQGTGA. The CDR3 sequence is CASSSSVNTEAFF. The CDR3 bases are TGTGCCAGCAGCTCCTCCGTGAACACTGAAGCTTTCTTT. The full variable domain, completed using reference TRBV7-3 and TRBJ1-1, is GAGVSQTPSNKVTEKGKYVELRCDPISGHTALYWYRQSLGQGPEFLIYFQGTGAADDSGLPNDRFFAVRPEGSVSTLKIQRTERGDSAVYLCASSSSVNTEAFFGQGTRLTVV.